This TCR beta chain was retrieved from a study of blood T cell repertoires in COVID-19. As for the study in general: The United States, Italy and Spain supplied acute and convalescent COVID-19 samples. T cells, B-cell-depleted T cells, or PBMCs provided the cDNA or gDNA that served as material.

Authors' processing steps: Amplified reference gene primers provided the basis for estimating nucleated cell counts. Assay used: immunoSEQ multiplex PCR; TCRdb lists only in-frame clones, some missing. From that table come the V and J calls and clone size; the DNA was used to work out D and trimming. The data contain about 200,000 clones, 88% of them singletons. The germline CDR1 and CDR2 sequences are MGHRA and YSYEKL. CDR3 length equals 16 residues. Trimming at V came to 4 bases and at J to 3 bases, leaving 9 bases not matched to a gene. The count of this clone is one. This clonotype was obtained from a man aged 35-49 years with active or convalescent COVID-19. The chain employs TRBV4-1 and TRBJ2-7, with 10 bases matching TRBD2. Material: peripheral blood. The chain's CDR3 is CASSRQLAGSYYEQYF. The CDR3 bases are TGCGCCAGCAGCCGCCAACTAGCGGGGTCATACTACGAGCAGTACTTC.